The 5 T cell receptor beta chains below all came from one sample that was sequenced in a study of T cell changes during pregnancy in multiple sclerosis. Repertoires were generated with immunoSEQ multiplex PCR, while TCRdb's copy carries only in-frame clones and drops some. The sample lists 26,000 or so clones; roughly 89% were seen once. The material was CD8+ T cells from peripheral blood mononuclear cells, obtained in the second trimester of pregnancy. The origin of the receptors is a female donor with multiple sclerosis, enrolled in a pregnancy study.

This clone was detected only once. The CDR3 loop is CASSSGLAGHEQYF. As DNA, the CDR3 is TGTGCCAGCAGCTCGGGACTAGCGGGTCACGAGCAGTACTTC. V and J are TRBV11-2 and TRBJ2-7; 12 bases are shared with TRBD2. V gave up 4 bases and J gave up 5 bases; unmatched junction bases: 3. This CDR3 region has 14 residues. Germline values: CDR1 SGHAT, CDR2 FQNNGV.

The chain recombines TRBV6-5 with TRBJ1-3, with D hard to call. This CDR3 comprises 13 residues. V lost 2 bases and J 3 bases, leaving 5 bases between the germline ends. Germline lookup yields CDR1 MNHEY and CDR2 SVGAGI. The CDR3 sequence is CASSYLGGNTIYF. Here the CDR3 DNA reads TGTGCCAGCAGTTACCTAGGTGGAAACACCATATATTTT.

The J gene is TRBJ2-4, the V gene TRBV30; TRBD2 matches 9 bases. J was trimmed by 7 bases and V by 2 bases; bases with no gene match: 9. Per germline, CDR1 GTSNPN and CDR2 SVGIG (reference sequence). This CDR3 is built from 15 residues. CDR3 nucleotide sequence: TGTGCCTGGAGTCTCGTAGCGGGAGCGTTCAACATTCAGTACTTC. Amino acid sequence: CAWSLVAGAFNIQYF.

This clone showed up just a few times. The same CDR3 is also encoded by other DNA sequences in this sample. The rearrangement joins TRBV11-3 to TRBJ2-1; D may be TRBD2 (5 bases). The germline V gene has CDR1 SGHNT and CDR2 YENEEA. The V end was cut by 1 base, the J end by 7 bases, with 8 bases between. CDR3 length equals 13 residues. CDR3 DNA sequence: TGTGCCAGCAGCTTAGGAGCGGCTAATGAGCAGTTCTTC. As protein: CASSLGAANEQFF.

The V gene is TRBV28, the J gene TRBJ2-7; TRBD2 matches at 10 bases. The J segment lost 6 bases and the V segment lost 6 bases, leaving 8 bases of the junction unmatched. In germline, CDR1 is MDHEN, CDR2 SYDVKM. The CDR3 has 14 residues. The CDR3 loop reads CASSPGLASLEQYF. DNA for the CDR3: TGTGCCAGCAGCCCGGGACTAGCGTCTCTCGAGCAGTACTTC.